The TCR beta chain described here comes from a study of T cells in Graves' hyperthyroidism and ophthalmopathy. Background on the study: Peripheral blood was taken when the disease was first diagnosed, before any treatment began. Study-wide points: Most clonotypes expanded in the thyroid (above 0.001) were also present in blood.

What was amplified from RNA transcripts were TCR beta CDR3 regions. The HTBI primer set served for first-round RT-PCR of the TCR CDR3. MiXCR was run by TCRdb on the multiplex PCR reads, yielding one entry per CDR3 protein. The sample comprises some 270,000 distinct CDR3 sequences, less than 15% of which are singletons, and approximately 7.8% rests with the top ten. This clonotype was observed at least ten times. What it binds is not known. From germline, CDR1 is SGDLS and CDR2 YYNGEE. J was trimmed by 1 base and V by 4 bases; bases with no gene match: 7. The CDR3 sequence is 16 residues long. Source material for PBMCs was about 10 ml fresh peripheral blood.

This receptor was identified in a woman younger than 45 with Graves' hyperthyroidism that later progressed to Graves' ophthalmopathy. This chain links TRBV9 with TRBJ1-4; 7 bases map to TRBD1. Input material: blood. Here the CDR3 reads CASSLSDRVTNEKLFF. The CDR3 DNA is TGTGCCAGCAGCCTCTCCGACAGGGTAACTAATGAAAAACTGTTTTTT.